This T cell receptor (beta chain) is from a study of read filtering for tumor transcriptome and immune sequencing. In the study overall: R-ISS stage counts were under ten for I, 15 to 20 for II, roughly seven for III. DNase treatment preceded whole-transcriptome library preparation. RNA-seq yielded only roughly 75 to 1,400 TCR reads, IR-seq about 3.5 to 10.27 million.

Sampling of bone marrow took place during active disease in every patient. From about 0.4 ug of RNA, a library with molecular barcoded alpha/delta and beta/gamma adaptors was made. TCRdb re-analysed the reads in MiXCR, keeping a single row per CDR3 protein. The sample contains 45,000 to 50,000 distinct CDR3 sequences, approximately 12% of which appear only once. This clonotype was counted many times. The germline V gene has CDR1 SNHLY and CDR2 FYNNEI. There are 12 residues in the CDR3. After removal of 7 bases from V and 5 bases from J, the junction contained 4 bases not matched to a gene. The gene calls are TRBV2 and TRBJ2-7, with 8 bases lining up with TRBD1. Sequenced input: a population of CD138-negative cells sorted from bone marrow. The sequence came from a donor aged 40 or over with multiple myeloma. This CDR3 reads CASTRQGNEQYF. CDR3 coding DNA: TGTGCCAGCACCCGACAGGGGAACGAGCAGTACTTC. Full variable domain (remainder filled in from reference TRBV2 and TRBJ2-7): EPEVTQTPSHQVTQMGQEVILRCVPISNHLYFYWYRQILGQKVEFLVSFYNNEISEKSEIFDDQFSVERPDGSNFTLKIRSTKLEDSAMYFCASTRQGNEQYFGPGTRLTVT.